Listed here are 29 T cell receptor beta chains from one sample, sequenced in a study of OX40 agonist ivuxolimab in advanced cancers. The data were produced by immunoSEQ multiplex PCR, yet TCRdb's version contains in-frame clones alone and is incomplete. This table holds about 77,000 clones, under 90% found once. This sample comprised CD4+ or CD8+ T cells sorted from blood, obtained in a trial of the OX40 agonist ivuxolimab. The receptors come from an adult with an advanced solid tumor such as melanoma, head and neck, liver or kidney cancer.

V usage is TRBV2 and J usage is TRBJ2-5; the match to TRBD2 covers 9 bases. V was pared by 3 bases and J by 7 bases, with 12 bases of the junction left unmatched. CDR1 SNHLY and CDR2 FYNNEI come from the germline V gene. CDR3 length equals 16 residues. The CDR3 DNA follows: TGTGCCAGCAGTGATCCCGGCGGGGGGGCTCCCGGGACCCAGTACTTC. It is translated as CASSDPGGGAPGTQYF.

DNA of the CDR3: TGTGCCAGTAGTATTCAGGGCTTAGCTAATGAAAAACTGTTTTTT. It codes for CASSIQGLANEKLFF. The genes are TRBV19 and TRBJ1-4; possibly TRBD1 for D (5 bases). This CDR3 is 15 amino acids long. Germline V gene sequence: CDR1 LNHDA, CDR2 SQIVND (reference sequence). Trimming took 3 bases from V and 3 from J, leaving 11 bases between them. The full variable domain, its missing parts supplied by reference TRBV19 and TRBJ1-4, is DGGITQSPKYLFRKEGQNVTLSCEQNLNHDAMYWYRQDPGQGLRLIYYSQIVNDFQKGDIAEGYSVSREKKESFPLTVTSAQKNPTAFYLCASSIQGLANEKLFFGSGTQLSVL.

The chain links TRBV6-5 to TRBJ2-3; perhaps TRBD1 as D (5 bases). The V end lost 0 bases, the J end lost 2 bases, and 12 bases lay between the germline ends. Germline V gene sequence: CDR1 MNHEY, CDR2 SVGAGI. The CDR3 runs 16 residues. The CDR3 spells CASSYSDSANTDTQYF. The CDR3 DNA is TGTGCCAGCAGTTACTCCGACAGCGCGAACACAGATACGCAGTATTTT.

This chain connects TRBV2 to TRBJ2-3, with D uncertain. The CDR3 extends over 11 amino acids. Trimming took 7 bases from V and 3 from J, leaving 5 bases between them. Germline CDR1 SNHLY, CDR2 FYNNEI. CDR3 bases: TGTGCCAGCACCGAAACAGATACGCAGTATTTT. It translates to CASTETDTQYF.

This clone showed up just once. The rearrangement links TRBV7-8 to TRBJ2-5; D may be TRBD1 or TRBD2 (5 bases each). The CDR3 is 13 amino acids. Germline V gene data show CDR1 as SGHVS and CDR2 as FQNEAQ. Trimming left V 2 bases short and J 5 bases short, with 9 bases between. CDR3 coding DNA: TGTGCCAGCAGCTTATTAGGGACGGAGACCCAGTACTTC. This encodes CASSLLGTETQYF. Complete variable domain (other parts from reference TRBV7-8 and TRBJ2-5): GAGVSQSPRYKVAKRGQDVALRCDPISGHVSLFWYQQALGQGPEFLTYFQNEAQLDKSGLPSDRFFAERPEGSVSTLKIQRTQQEDSAVYLCASSLLGTETQYFGPGTRLLVL.

This chain joins TRBV30 and TRBJ1-3; TRBD1 might be the D (5 bases). This CDR3 contains 15 residues. Per germline, CDR1 GTSNPN and CDR2 SVGIG (reference sequence). V lost 7 bases and J 2 bases, leaving 18 bases between the germline ends. The CDR3 nucleotides are TGTGCCTCCTCCTGGGGAGGGGTGGCTGGAAACACCATATATTTT. It specifies CASSWGGVAGNTIYF.

J is TRBJ1-5 and V is TRBV15; no definite D call. Per germline, CDR1 LNHNV and CDR2 YYDKDF (reference sequence). This CDR3 comprises 16 residues. V lost 2 bases to trimming and J lost 4 bases, with 15 bases between them. CDR3 loop: CATSRRGRLGNQPQHF. DNA of the CDR3: TGTGCCACCAGCAGACGAGGGAGATTAGGGAATCAGCCCCAGCATTTT.

V gene TRBV6-6 combines with J gene TRBJ2-7; D tentatively fits TRBD1 or TRBD2 (5 bases each). V lost 7 bases to trimming and J lost 5 bases, with 18 bases between them. The CDR3 contains 14 residues. CDR1 MNHNY and CDR2 SVGAGI come from the germline V gene (reference sequence). The CDR3 DNA reads as TGTGCCAGCACGTCCGGGACGGTTCGTAACGAGCAGTACTTC. It codes for CASTSGTVRNEQYF.

In regard to this clone: This CDR3 is also generated by other DNA sequences in the sample. CDR3 sequence: CAWGTEETQYF. The CDR3 DNA reads TGTGCCTGGGGGACAGAAGAGACCCAGTACTTC. The chain joins TRBV30 to TRBJ2-5, with 7 bases matching TRBD1. V trimming: 5 bases; J trimming: 3 bases; junction bases outside the gene matches: 0. The CDR3 has 11 amino acids. Germline V gene lookup returns CDR1 GTSNPN and CDR2 SVGIG (reference sequence).

This clone has only a few counts. The chain recombines TRBV11-2 with TRBJ1-2; TRBD1 agrees at 9 bases. The CDR3 is 15 residues long. The ends lost 5 bases at V and 4 bases at J; junction bases unmatched: 8. CDR1 SGHAT and CDR2 FQNNGV come from the germline V gene. CDR3 in amino acids: CASSQGTGPGYGYTF. The CDR3 bases are TGTGCCAGCAGCCAGGGGACAGGGCCAGGCTATGGCTACACCTTC.

V is TRBV6-6 and J is TRBJ1-1; D gene ambiguous. The CDR3 has 14 residues. V was pared by 5 bases and J by 1 base, with 11 bases between. The germline V gene has CDR1 MNHNY and CDR2 SVGAGI (reference sequence). DNA of the CDR3: TGTGCCAGCAGTCCTGTACCAGGGAACACTGAAGCTTTCTTT. This translates into CASSPVPGNTEAFF.

The chain joins TRBV19 to TRBJ2-6, with D hard to call. CDR1 and CDR2 from the germline V gene are LNHDA and SQIVND (reference sequence). The CDR3 has 14 amino acids. V was pared by 1 base and J by 2 bases, with 3 bases between. This CDR3 is CASSIGAGANVLTF. Written as DNA, the CDR3 is TGTGCCAGTAGTATAGGGGCTGGGGCCAACGTCCTGACTTTC.

The chain carries TRBV6-1 and TRBJ2-7; 7 bases map to TRBD2. CDR3 length equals 14 residues. In germline, CDR1 is MNHNS, CDR2 SASEGT. V shed 1 base and J 1 base; nucleotides not matched to a gene: 1. The DNA of the CDR3 is TGTGCCAGCAGTGAAGTGGGGGGGTCCTACGAGCAGTACTTC. Its translation: CASSEVGGSYEQYF.

The chain links TRBV5-1 to TRBJ1-2, with 9 nucleotides matching TRBD1. Trimming cost V 0 bases and J 1 base; bases outside gene matches: 1. Germline lookup yields CDR1 SGHRS and CDR2 YFSETQ. The length of the CDR3 is 15 residues. This CDR3 is CASSLGDRDNYGYTF. The CDR3 coding sequence is TGCGCCAGCAGCTTGGGGGACAGGGATAACTATGGCTACACCTTC.

A word on this clone: Its ends do not fully match the called genes, so a read error is possible. The V gene is TRBV29-1, the J gene TRBJ2-1; 7 nucleotides match TRBD1. The CDR3 has 12 amino acids. Germline lookup yields CDR1 SQVTM and CDR2 ANQGSEA. CDR3 nucleotide sequence: TGCAGCGTGCGACAGGGTGGAAATGGGCAGTTCTTC. Its translation: CSVRQGGNGQFF.

V and J are TRBV30 and TRBJ1-1; D perhaps matches TRBD1 (5 bases). Per the germline V gene, CDR1 is GTSNPN and CDR2 is SVGIG (reference sequence). Trimming cost V 2 bases and J 0 bases, with 7 bases left between them. The CDR3 contains 13 residues. CDR3 sequence reads: CAWSKGMNTEAFF. DNA for the CDR3: TGTGCCTGGAGTAAGGGGATGAACACTGAAGCTTTCTTT.

CDR3 protein: CASSQEELSYNEQFF. The CDR3 DNA sequence: TGTGCCAGCAGCCAAGAGGAACTATCCTACAATGAGCAGTTCTTC. The rearrangement links TRBV11-3 to TRBJ2-1; no definite D call. Between the trimmed V and J ends, which lost 5 bases and 1 base, there was a span of 12 bases. CDR1 is SGHNT and CDR2 is YENEEA in the germline V gene. This CDR3 has 15 amino acids.

This chain's CDR3 is CAWRRGQGTNEQYF. CDR3 DNA: TGTGCCTGGCGCAGGGGGCAGGGAACCAACGAGCAGTACTTC. This chain uses TRBV30 with TRBJ2-7; TRBD1 matches 8 bases. V shed 5 bases and J 5 bases; nucleotides not matched to a gene: 11. Germline V CDR1 and CDR2: GTSNPN, SVGIG (reference sequence). This CDR3 has 14 amino acids.

This rearrangement joins TRBV5-4 to TRBJ2-7, with D maybe TRBD1 (5 bases). The CDR3 sequence is 14 residues long. Germline assignment: CDR1 SGHNT and CDR2 YYREEE (reference sequence). Trimming took off 2 bases at V and 3 bases at J, with 12 bases between the two ends. The CDR3 region has the DNA TGTGCCAGCAGCTTCTCTGGACACCTCTACGAGCAGTACTTC. It encodes CASSFSGHLYEQYF.

The chain recombines TRBV5-4 with TRBJ1-2, with no clear D. The V and J ends lost 3 bases and 4 bases respectively, with 13 bases between them. CDR1 is SGHNT, CDR2 YYREEE, per germline (reference sequence). CDR3 length: 14 amino acids. Here the CDR3 DNA reads TGTGCCAGCAGCTCGGGATACAGCCCCTATGGCTACACCTTC. Protein sequence: CASSSGYSPYGYTF.

The V call is TRBV18, the J call TRBJ1-1; D remains unclear. Germline values: CDR1 KGHSH, CDR2 LQKENI. This CDR3 comprises 18 residues. V shed 1 base and J shed 3 bases, with 21 bases lying between them. The CDR3 DNA sequence: TGTGCCAGCTCACCACTCTCTCAGGACGGTCCGGGCGACACTGAAGCTTTCTTT. It is translated as CASSPLSQDGPGDTEAFF.

This chain joins TRBV28 and TRBJ1-2, with 9 positions matching TRBD1. The CDR3 has 13 amino acids. Germline V gene data show CDR1 as MDHEN and CDR2 as SYDVKM. The DNA for the CDR3 is TGTGCAGCCAGCCTTGGACAGGGGTATGGCTACACCTTC. Its protein is CAASLGQGYGYTF.

On this clone itself: In the same sample, other DNA sequences code for this CDR3. The chain recombines TRBV5-1 with TRBJ2-5; D ambiguous. Trimming took 0 bases from V and 1 from J, leaving 4 bases between them. The CDR3 sequence is 13 residues long. The germline gives CDR1 SGHRS, CDR2 YFSETQ. CDR3 in DNA: TGCGCCAGCAGCTTGGGACCCCAAGAGACCCAGTACTTC. Encoded protein: CASSLGPQETQYF.

This rearrangement joins TRBV7-8 to TRBJ2-5; possibly TRBD1 or TRBD2 for D (5 bases each). This CDR3 comprises 14 residues. Germline CDR1 is SGHVS and CDR2 is FQNEAQ. Between the trimmed V and J ends, which lost 5 bases and 5 bases, there was a span of 15 bases. CDR3 loop: CASSIGTIGETQYF. The CDR3 DNA follows: TGTGCCAGCAGCATCGGGACCATCGGGGAGACCCAGTACTTC.

This clone was recorded once. J is TRBJ2-5 and V is TRBV5-1; 8 bases match TRBD1. The CDR3 has 14 amino acids. Germline CDR1 is SGHRS and CDR2 is YFSETQ. J lost 4 bases, V lost 4 bases, and 6 bases had no gene match. The DNA of the CDR3 is TGCGCCAGCAGCAAGACAGGGGCCGGAGAGACCCAGTACTTC. Translating it yields CASSKTGAGETQYF.

The rearrangement joins TRBV5-5 to TRBJ1-4, with 9 bases fitting TRBD1. CDR1 and CDR2 from the germline V gene are SGHKS and YYEKEE (reference sequence). The CDR3 runs 17 residues. J gave up 8 bases and V 4 bases, and 15 bases lay outside the gene matches. DNA of the CDR3: TGTGCCAGCAGCCCGGGACAGGGTGGCTCTTTTGGGGAAAAACTGTTTTTT. This translates into CASSPGQGGSFGEKLFF.

This clone appeared once. The chain carries TRBV9 and TRBJ2-3; 14 bases match TRBD2. This CDR3 is 15 amino acids long. V trimming: 3 bases; J trimming: 6 bases; junction bases outside the gene matches: 3. CDR1 is SGDLS and CDR2 is YYNGEE in the germline V gene. The CDR3 reads CASSGLAGGPDTQYF. CDR3 bases: TGTGCCAGCAGCGGACTAGCGGGAGGGCCGGATACGCAGTATTTT. Together with reference TRBV9 and TRBJ2-3, the CDR3 gives the full variable domain: DSGVTQTPKHLITATGQRVTLRCSPRSGDLSVYWYQQSLDQGLQFLIQYYNGEERAKGNILERFSAQQFPDLHSELNLSSLELGDSALYFCASSGLAGGPDTQYFGPGTRLTVL.

This rearrangement joins TRBV5-1 to TRBJ1-2; maybe TRBD1 (6 bases). The CDR3 runs to 14 residues. Germline values: CDR1 SGHRS, CDR2 YFSETQ. The V end was cut by 4 bases, the J end by 7 bases, with 17 bases between. This chain's CDR3 is CASSRGQGWGGYTF. DNA for the CDR3: TGCGCCAGCAGCCGGGGCCAGGGGTGGGGTGGCTACACCTTC.

The chain links TRBV2 to TRBJ1-6; D not resolved. V lost 6 bases to trimming and J lost 6 bases, with 3 bases between them. The CDR3 has 11 amino acids. CDR1 SNHLY and CDR2 FYNNEI come from the germline V gene. CDR3 in DNA: TGTGCCAGCAGCGCTAATTCACCCCTCCACTTT. It codes for CASSANSPLHF.